The sequence of this T cell receptor beta chain was determined in a study of patients and donors after allogeneic stem cell transplantation. V lost 4 bases and J lost 7; bases outside the gene matches: 13. CDR1 is SGHRS, CDR2 YFSETQ, per germline. The CDR3 length is 17 residues. One entry per CDR3 protein, called by TCRdb with MiXCR from the RT-PCR reads. The data hold hundreds of thousands of distinct CDR3 sequences, with 15% to 20% observed a single time. Sequencing used blood, either unsorted or a sorted T cell fraction (not recorded which). This rearrangement joins TRBV5-1 to TRBJ1-6; 8 nucleotides match TRBD1. The receptor's source is a human donor who was either an allogeneic HSCT recipient or a stem cell or donor lymphocyte infusion donor (not recorded which). It is not recorded whose cells these are; they may come from a transplant donor. This chain's CDR3 is CASSTDRGGLENSPLHF. The CDR3 bases are TGCGCCAGCAGCACAGACAGGGGTGGTTTAGAGAATTCACCCCTCCACTTT. Full variable domain (missing parts from reference TRBV5-1 and TRBJ1-6): KAGVTQTPRYLIKTRGQQVTLSCSPISGHRSVSWYQQTPGQGLQFLFEYFSETQRNKGNFPGRFSGRQFSNSRSEMNVSTLELGDSALYLCASSTDRGGLENSPLHFGNGTRLTVT.